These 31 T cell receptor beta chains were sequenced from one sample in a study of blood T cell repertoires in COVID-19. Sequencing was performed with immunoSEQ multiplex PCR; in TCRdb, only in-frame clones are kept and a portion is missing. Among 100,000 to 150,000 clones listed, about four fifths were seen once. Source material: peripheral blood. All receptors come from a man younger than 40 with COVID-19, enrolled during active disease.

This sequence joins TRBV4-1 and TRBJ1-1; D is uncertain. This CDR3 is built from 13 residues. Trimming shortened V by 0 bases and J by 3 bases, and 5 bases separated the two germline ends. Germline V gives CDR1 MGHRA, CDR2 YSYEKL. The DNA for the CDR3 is TGCGCCAGCAGCCAAGATCGCGACACTGAAGCTTTCTTT. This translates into CASSQDRDTEAFF.

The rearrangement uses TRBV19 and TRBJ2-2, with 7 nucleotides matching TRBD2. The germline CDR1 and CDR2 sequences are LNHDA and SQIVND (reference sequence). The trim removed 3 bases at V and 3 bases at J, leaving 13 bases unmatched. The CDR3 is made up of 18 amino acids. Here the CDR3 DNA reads TGTGCCAGTAGTATCGGAGAGTGGGGGGGAAAGGACACCGGGGAGCTGTTTTTT. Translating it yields CASSIGEWGGKDTGELFF.

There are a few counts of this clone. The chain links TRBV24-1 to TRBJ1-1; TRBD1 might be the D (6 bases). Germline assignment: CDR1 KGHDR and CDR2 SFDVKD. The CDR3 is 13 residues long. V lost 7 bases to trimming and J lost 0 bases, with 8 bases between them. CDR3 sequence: CATRTGMNTEAFF. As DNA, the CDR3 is TGTGCCACCAGGACAGGTATGAACACTGAAGCTTTCTTT.

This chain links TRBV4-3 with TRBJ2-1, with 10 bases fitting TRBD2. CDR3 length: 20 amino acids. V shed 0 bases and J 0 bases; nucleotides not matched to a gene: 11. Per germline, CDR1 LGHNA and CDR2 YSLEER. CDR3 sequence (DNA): TGCGCCAGCAGCCAAGAGGGGGGCCTAGCGGGGGCTAGCTCCTACAATGAGCAGTTCTTC. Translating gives CASSQEGGLAGASSYNEQFF.

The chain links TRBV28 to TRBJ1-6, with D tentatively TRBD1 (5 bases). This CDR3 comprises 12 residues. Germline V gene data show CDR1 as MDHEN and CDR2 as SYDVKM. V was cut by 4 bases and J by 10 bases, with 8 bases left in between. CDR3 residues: CASSSTGSPLHF. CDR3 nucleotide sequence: TGTGCCAGCAGTTCAACAGGATCACCCCTCCACTTT.

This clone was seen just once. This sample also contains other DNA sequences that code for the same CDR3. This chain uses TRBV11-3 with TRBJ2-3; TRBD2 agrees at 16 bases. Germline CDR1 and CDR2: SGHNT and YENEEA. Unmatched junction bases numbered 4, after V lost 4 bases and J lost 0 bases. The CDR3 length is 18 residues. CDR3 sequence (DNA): TGTGCCAGCAGCTCGGGACTAGCGGGGGGGTTGAGCACAGATACGCAGTATTTT. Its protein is CASSSGLAGGLSTDTQYF.

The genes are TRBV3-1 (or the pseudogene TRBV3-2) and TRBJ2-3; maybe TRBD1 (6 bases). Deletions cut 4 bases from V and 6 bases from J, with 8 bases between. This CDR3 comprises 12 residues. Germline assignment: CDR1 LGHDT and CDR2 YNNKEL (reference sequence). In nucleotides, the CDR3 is TGTGCCAGCAGCCCCCAGGGGGATACGCAGTATTTT. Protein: CASSPQGDTQYF.

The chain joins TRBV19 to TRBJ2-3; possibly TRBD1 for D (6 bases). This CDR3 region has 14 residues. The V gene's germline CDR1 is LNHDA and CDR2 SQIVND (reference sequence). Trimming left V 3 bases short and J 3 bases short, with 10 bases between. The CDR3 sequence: CASSMNRETDTQYF. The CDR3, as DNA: TGTGCCAGTAGTATGAACAGGGAGACAGATACGCAGTATTTT.

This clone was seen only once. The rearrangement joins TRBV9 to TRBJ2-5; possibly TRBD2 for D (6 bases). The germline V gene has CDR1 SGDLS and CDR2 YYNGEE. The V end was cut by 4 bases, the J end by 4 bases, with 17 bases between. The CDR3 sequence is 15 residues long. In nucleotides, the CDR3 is TGTGCCAGCAGCCCTCAACGGGTGGGAGGAGAGACCCAGTACTTC. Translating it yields CASSPQRVGGETQYF.

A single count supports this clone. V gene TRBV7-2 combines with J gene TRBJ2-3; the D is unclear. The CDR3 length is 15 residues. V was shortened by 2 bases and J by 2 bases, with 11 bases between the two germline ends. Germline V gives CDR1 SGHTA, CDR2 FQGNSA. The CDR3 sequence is CASSLLPGYTDTQYF. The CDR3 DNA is TGTGCCAGCAGCTTACTCCCGGGTTACACAGATACGCAGTATTTT.

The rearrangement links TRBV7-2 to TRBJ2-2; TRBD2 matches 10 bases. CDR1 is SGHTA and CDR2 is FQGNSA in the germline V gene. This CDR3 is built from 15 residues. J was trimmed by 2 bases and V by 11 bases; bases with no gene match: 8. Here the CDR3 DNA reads TGTGCCTGCCGAGCGGGGGGGCGCAACACCGGGGAGCTGTTTTTT. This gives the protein CACRAGGRNTGELFF.

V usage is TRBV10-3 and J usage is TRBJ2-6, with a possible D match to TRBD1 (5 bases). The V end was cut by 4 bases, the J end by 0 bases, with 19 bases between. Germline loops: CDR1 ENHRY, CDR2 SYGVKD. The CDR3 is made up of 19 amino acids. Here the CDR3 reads CAISVPPARASSGANVLTF. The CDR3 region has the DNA TGTGCCATCAGTGTTCCCCCGGCCAGGGCGTCCTCTGGGGCCAACGTCCTGACTTTC.

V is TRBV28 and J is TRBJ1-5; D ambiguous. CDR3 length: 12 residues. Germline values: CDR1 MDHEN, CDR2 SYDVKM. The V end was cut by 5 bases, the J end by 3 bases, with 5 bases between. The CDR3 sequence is CASSPSNQPQHF. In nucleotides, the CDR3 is TGTGCCAGCAGTCCCTCCAATCAGCCCCAGCATTTT.

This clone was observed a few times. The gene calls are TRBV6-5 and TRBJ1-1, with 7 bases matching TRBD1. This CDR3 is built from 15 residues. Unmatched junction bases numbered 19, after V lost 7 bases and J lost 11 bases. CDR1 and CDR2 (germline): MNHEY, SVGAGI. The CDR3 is CASTRMTGPSGGAFF. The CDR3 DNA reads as TGTGCCAGCACCAGGATGACAGGGCCGTCTGGAGGGGCTTTCTTT.

The CDR3 nucleotides read TGCGCCAGCAGCCAAGAGGTCGGGAGCTCTGGAAACACCATATATTTT. This translates into CASSQEVGSSGNTIYF. The rearrangement joins TRBV4-1 to TRBJ1-3, with D uncertain. The germline gives CDR1 MGHRA, CDR2 YSYEKL. There are 16 residues in the CDR3. V lost 0 bases and J lost 0, with 9 bases in between.

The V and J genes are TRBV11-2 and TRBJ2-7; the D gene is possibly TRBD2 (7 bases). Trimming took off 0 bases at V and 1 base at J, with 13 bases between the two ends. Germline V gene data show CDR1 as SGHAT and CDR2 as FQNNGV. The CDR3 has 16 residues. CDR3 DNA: TGTGCCAGCAGCTTAGATTTTGGGGGGGCGTCCTACGAGCAGTACTTC. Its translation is CASSLDFGGASYEQYF.

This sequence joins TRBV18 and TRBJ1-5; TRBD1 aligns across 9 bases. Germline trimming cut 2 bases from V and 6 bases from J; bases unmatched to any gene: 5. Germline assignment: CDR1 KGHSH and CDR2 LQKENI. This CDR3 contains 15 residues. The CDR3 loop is CASSPGQGIVQPQHF. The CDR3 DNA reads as TGTGCCAGCTCACCAGGACAGGGGATAGTTCAGCCCCAGCATTTT. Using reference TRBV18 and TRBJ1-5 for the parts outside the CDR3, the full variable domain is NAGVMQNPRHLVRRRGQEARLRCSPMKGHSHVYWYRQLPEEGLKFMVYLQKENIIDESGMPKERFSAEFPKEGPSILRIQQVVRGDSAAYFCASSPGQGIVQPQHFGDGTRLSIL.

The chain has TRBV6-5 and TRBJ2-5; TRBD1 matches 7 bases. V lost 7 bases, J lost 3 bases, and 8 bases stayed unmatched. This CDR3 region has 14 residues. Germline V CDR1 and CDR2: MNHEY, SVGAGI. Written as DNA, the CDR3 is TGTGCCAGCACCCTTGGACAGGCGAAAGAGACCCAGTACTTC. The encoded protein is CASTLGQAKETQYF.

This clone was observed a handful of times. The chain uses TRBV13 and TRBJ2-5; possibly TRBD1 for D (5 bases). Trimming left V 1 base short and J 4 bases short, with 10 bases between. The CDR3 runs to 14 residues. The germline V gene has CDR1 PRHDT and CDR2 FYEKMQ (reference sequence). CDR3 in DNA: TGTGCCAGCAGCTTAGAGGGGATCGGAGAGACCCAGTACTTC. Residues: CASSLEGIGETQYF.

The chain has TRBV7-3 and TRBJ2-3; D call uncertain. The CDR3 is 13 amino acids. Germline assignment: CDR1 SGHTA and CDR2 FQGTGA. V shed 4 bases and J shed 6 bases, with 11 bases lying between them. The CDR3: CASSSYYGDTQYF. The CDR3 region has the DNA TGTGCCAGCAGCTCTTATTACGGGGATACGCAGTATTTT. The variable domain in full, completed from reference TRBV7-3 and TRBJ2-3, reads GAGVSQTPSNKVTEKGKYVELRCDPISGHTALYWYRQSLGQGPEFLIYFQGTGAADDSGLPNDRFFAVRPEGSVSTLKIQRTERGDSAVYLCASSSYYGDTQYFGPGTRLTVL.

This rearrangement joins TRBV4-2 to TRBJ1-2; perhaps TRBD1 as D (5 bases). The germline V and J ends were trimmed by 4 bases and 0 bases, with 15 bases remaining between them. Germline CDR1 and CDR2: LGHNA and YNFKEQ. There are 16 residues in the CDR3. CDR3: CASSLVGTNANYGYTF. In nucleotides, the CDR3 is TGTGCCAGCAGCCTTGTAGGGACTAATGCTAACTATGGCTACACCTTC.

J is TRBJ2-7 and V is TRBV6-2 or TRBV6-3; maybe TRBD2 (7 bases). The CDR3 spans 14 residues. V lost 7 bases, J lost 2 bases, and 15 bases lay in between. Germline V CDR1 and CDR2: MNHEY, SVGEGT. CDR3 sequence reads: CASIPRGPPYEQYF. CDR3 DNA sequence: TGTGCCAGCATCCCGCGGGGGCCCCCCTACGAGCAGTACTTC.

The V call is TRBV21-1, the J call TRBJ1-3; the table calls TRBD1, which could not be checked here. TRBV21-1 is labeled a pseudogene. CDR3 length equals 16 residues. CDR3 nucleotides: TGTGCCAGCAGCAAAGGTAACAGGGGAATGTGGAACACCATATATTTT. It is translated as CASSKGNRGMWNTIYF.

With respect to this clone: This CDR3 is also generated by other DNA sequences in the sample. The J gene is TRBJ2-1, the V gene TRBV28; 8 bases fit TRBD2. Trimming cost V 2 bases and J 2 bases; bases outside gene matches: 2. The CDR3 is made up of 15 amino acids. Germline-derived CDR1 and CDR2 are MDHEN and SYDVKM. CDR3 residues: CASSLAGGPYNEQFF. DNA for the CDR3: TGTGCCAGCAGTTTAGCGGGAGGTCCCTACAATGAGCAGTTCTTC.

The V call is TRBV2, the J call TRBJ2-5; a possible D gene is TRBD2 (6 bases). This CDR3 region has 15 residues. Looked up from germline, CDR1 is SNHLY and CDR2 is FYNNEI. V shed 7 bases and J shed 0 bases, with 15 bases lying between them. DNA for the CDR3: TGTGCCAGCACTTTTACTAGCAGAGACCAAGAGACCCAGTACTTC. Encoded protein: CASTFTSRDQETQYF.

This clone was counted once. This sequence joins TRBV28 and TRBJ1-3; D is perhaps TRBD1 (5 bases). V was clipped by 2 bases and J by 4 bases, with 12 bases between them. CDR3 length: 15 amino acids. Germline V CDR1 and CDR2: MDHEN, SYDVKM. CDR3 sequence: CASSLDQGSGNTIYF. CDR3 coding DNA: TGTGCCAGCAGTTTAGACCAGGGATCAGGAAACACCATATATTTT. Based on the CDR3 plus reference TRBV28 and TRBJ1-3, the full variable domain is DVKVTQSSRYLVKRTGEKVFLECVQDMDHENMFWYRQDPGLGLRLIYFSYDVKMKEKGDIPEGYSVSREKKERFSLILESASTNQTSMYLCASSLDQGSGNTIYFGEGSWLTVV.

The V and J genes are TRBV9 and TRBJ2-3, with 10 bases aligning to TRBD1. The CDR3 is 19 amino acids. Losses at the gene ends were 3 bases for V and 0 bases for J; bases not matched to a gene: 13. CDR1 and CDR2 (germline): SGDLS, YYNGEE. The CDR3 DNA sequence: TGTGCCAGCAGCGCGGGACAGGGGCTAGGAGCGGCTAGCACAGATACGCAGTATTTT. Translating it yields CASSAGQGLGAASTDTQYF.

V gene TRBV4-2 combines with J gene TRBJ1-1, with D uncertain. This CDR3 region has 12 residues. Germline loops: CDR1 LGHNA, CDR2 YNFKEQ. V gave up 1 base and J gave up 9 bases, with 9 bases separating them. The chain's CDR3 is CASSQVDKQAFF. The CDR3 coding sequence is TGTGCCAGCAGCCAAGTTGACAAGCAAGCTTTCTTT.

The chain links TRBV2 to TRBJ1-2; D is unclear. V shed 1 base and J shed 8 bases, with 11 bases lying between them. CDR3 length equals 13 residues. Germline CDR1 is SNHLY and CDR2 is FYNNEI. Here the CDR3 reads CASSEERGWGYTF. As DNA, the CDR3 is TGTGCCAGCAGTGAAGAGAGAGGTTGGGGCTACACCTTC.

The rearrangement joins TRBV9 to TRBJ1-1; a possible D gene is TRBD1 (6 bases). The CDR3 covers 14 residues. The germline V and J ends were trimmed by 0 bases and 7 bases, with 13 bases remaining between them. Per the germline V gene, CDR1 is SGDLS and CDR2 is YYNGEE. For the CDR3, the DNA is TGTGCCAGCAGCGTAGGCGGGGGCACCTATGAAGCTTTCTTT. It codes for CASSVGGGTYEAFF.

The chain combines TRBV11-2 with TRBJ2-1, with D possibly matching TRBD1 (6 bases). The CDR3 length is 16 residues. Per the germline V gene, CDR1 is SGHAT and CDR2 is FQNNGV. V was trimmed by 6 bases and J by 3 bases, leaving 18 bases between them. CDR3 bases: TGTGCCAGCAGGTCTGCCGGACGCAGGGGCTACAATGAGCAGTTCTTC. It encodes CASRSAGRRGYNEQFF.